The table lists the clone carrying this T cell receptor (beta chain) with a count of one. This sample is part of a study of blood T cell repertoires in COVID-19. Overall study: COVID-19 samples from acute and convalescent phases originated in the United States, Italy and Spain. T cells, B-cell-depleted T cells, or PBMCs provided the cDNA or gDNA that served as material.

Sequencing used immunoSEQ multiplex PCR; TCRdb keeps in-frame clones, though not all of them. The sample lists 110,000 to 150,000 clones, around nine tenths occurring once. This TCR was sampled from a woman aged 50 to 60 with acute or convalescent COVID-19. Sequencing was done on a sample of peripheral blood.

CDR3 DNA sequence: TGTGCCAGCACGAAGCGGGAGGGAAGAGAGACCCAGTACTTC. Amino acid sequence: CASTKREGRETQYF. V usage is TRBV3-1 (or the pseudogene TRBV3-2) and J usage is TRBJ2-5; the match to TRBD2 covers 10 bases. The CDR3 loop spans 14 amino acids. With 7 bases clipped from V and 4 bases from J, the junction kept 6 bases outside the gene matches. Germline CDR1 is LGHDT and CDR2 is YNNKEL (reference sequence).